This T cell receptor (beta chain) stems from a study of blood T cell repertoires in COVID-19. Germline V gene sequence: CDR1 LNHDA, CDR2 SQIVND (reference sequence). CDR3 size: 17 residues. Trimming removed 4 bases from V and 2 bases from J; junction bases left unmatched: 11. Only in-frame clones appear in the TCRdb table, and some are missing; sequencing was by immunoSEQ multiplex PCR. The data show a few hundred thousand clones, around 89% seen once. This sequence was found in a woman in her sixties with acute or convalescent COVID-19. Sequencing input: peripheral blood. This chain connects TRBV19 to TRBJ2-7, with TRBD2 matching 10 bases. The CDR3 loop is CASSTLVTSGPPYEQYF. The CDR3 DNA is TGTGCCAGTAGTACTCTAGTGACTAGCGGGCCGCCCTACGAGCAGTACTTC.